The present T cell receptor (beta chain) was sequenced within a study of blood T cell repertoires in COVID-19. The CDR3 has 13 amino acids. Germline loops: CDR1 SGHRS, CDR2 YFSETQ. Unmatched junction bases numbered 2, after V lost 7 bases and J lost 0 bases. Profiled with immunoSEQ multiplex PCR; TCRdb holds only in-frame clones, not every one. The sample includes roughly 250,000 clones, roughly 85% of them seen just once. This clonotype was sampled from a woman aged 25 to 39 who had recovered from COVID-19. The specimen sequenced was PBMCs or T cells enriched from blood (not recorded which). V is TRBV5-1 and J is TRBJ1-1, with 8 bases identical to TRBD1. CDR3 in DNA: TGCGCCAGCGGACAGGGCATGAACACTGAAGCTTTCTTT. Protein product: CASGQGMNTEAFF.